This T cell receptor (beta chain) stems from a study of CD8 T cells in ankylosing spondylitis. Study-wide results and caveats: The study identified a TCR beta motif of roughly eight highly homologous variants that appeared characteristic of ankylosing spondylitis blood. Disease-linked clones were found to be CD8+ and relatively rare in peripheral blood. Reportedly, matched ankylosing spondylitis synovial fluid was significantly enriched for disease-linked clones.

About this clonotype: The antigen remains undetermined.

Trimming removed 0 bases from V and 4 bases from J, with 15 bases in between. The length of the CDR3 is 16 residues. From germline, CDR1 is SGHRS and CDR2 YFSETQ. Each CDR3 protein is one row after TCRdb ran MiXCR on the 5' RACE reads. The table records around 770,000 distinct CDR3 sequences, about 20% of them present only once. Material: blood, either unsorted or a sorted T cell fraction (not recorded which). The receptor was derived from a male donor with ankylosing spondylitis. The J gene is TRBJ2-3, the V gene TRBV5-1; TRBD1 is a possible D gene (6 bases). The CDR3, as DNA: TGCGCCAGCAGCTTGGAGGGTGGGCAGGGGCCAGATACGCAGTATTTT. Amino acids: CASSLEGGQGPDTQYF.